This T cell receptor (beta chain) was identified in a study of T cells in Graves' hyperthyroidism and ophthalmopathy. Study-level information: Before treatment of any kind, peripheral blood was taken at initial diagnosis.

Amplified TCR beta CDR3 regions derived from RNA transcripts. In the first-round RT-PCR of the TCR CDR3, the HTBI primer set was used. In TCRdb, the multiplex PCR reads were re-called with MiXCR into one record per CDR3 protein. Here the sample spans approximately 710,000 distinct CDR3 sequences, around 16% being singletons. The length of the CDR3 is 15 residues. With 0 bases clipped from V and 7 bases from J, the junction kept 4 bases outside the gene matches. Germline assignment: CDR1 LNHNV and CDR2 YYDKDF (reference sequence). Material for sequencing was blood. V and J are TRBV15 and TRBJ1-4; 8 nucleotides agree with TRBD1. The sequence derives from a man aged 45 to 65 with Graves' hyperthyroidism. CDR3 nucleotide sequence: TGTGCCACCAGCAGAGACAGGGGGCTTAGTGAAAAACTGTTTTTT. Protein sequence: CATSRDRGLSEKLFF.